A selection of T cell receptor beta chains follows, all from one sample in a study of post-analysis software for immune sequencing data. Each CDR3 protein gets one entry after TCRdb re-called the PCR reads with MiXCR. The profile shows roughly 580,000 distinct CDR3 sequences, 44% of them singletons. The specimen sequenced was blood. The receptors were gathered from a girl aged 5 to 17 with multiple sclerosis. The CDR3 runs from the conserved cysteine through the conserved F or W. The order of the fields is clone size, V gene, D gene, J gene, CDR3 DNA, CDR3 protein. D genes are given only for firm matches. Where a row states a size, it is once, few, many or the class of an expanded clone; other rows omit it.

-	TRBV12-3/TRBV12-4	-	TRBJ1-1	TGTGCCAGCAGTGTGGCCCTCGGCGGGGGCGGGTTGAACACTGAAGCTTTCTTT	CASSVALGGGGLNTEAFF
few	TRBV20-1	-	TRBJ2-3	TGCAGTGCACCCTTTCGCACAGATACGCAGTATTTT	CSAPFRTDTQYF
few	TRBV10-3	TRBD2	TRBJ2-5	TGTGCCATCCGGAGCGGGGGCTCCCAAGAGACCCAGTACTTC	CAIRSGGSQETQYF
once	TRBV18	TRBD1	TRBJ2-7	TGTGCCAGCACACCTACTCACGGGACAGGGTATCTCTACGAGCAGTACTTC	CASTPTHGTGYLYEQYF
-	TRBV20-1	-	TRBJ1-4	TGCAGTATCCTTAGGCGGGAAAAACTGTTTTTT	CSILRREKLFF
-	TRBV12-3/TRBV12-4	-	TRBJ2-7	TGTGCCAGCAGTTTAGCGTTGGGACGGCCCTACGAGCAGTACTTC	CASSLALGRPYEQYF
few	TRBV7-2	-	TRBJ1-4	TGTGCCAGCAGCTTAGATGTCGGGATACTGTTTTTT	CASSLDVGILFF
-	TRBV5-1	-	TRBJ2-1	TGCGCCAGCACCATTTCCGGGCCCAGCGCCTACGATGAGCAGTTCTTC	CASTISGPSAYDEQFF
-	TRBV6-5	-	TRBJ1-4	TGTGCCAGCAGTTACTCGAAACGGGGGGAAAAACTGTTTTTT	CASSYSKRGEKLFF
-	TRBV6-5	-	TRBJ2-7	TGTGCCAGCAGTTATCATGATACGGTGAACGAGCAGTACTTC	CASSYHDTVNEQYF
few	TRBV7-2	TRBD1	TRBJ2-7	TGTGCCAGCAGCTTAGAGACAGGGGGCGTCTACGAGCAGTACTTC	CASSLETGGVYEQYF
-	TRBV20-1	TRBD2	TRBJ2-7	TGCAGTGCTAGAGGGACTAGCGAATTCTACGAGCAGTACTTC	CSARGTSEFYEQYF
many	TRBV6-4	TRBD2	TRBJ2-3	TGTGCCAGCTCTCAAGGGACTAGCGGAACAGATACGCAGTATTTT	CASSQGTSGTDTQYF
few	TRBV7-2	TRBD2	TRBJ2-7	TGTGCCAGCACTTTCGGAGCGGGAGGTACAGCCGAGCAGTACTTC	CASTFGAGGTAEQYF
few	TRBV12-3/TRBV12-4	-	TRBJ1-2	TGTGCCAGCAGTTTAAATGGACACCCAAGATACTATGGCTACACCTTC	CASSLNGHPRYYGYTF
-	TRBV5-1	TRBD2	TRBJ2-1	TGCGCCAGCAGGTTAGCGGGAGGGGAGTTCTTC	CASRLAGGEFF
-	TRBV5-1	TRBD1	TRBJ2-3	TGCGCCAGCAGCAAAGGACAGGGGGCTAGCACAGATACGCAGTATTTT	CASSKGQGASTDTQYF
-	TRBV6-6	-	TRBJ2-7	TGTGCCAGCATTAACGAACCGACCTCCTACGAGCAGTACTTC	CASINEPTSYEQYF
-	TRBV5-5	TRBD1	TRBJ2-7	TGTGCCAGCAGCTTGCGACAGGGGATCCTAAAATTGGGGGAGCAGTACTTC	CASSLRQGILKLGEQYF
-	TRBV12-3/TRBV12-4	-	TRBJ1-4	TGTGCCAGCACTACCTTGGCGTGGGGGTCGGATGAAAAACTGTTTTTT	CASTTLAWGSDEKLFF
few	TRBV7-2	-	TRBJ2-1	TGTGCCAGCAGCTTTACTAGCCGGGCTGAGCAGTTCTTC	CASSFTSRAEQFF
-	TRBV5-1	-	TRBJ2-2	TGCGCCAGCAGCTCCTCGACTGGGAACACCGGGGAGCTGTTTTTT	CASSSSTGNTGELFF
-	TRBV5-1	-	TRBJ1-4	TGCGCCAGCAGCTTGGCCGGGGGGCGAGCTAATGAAAAACTGTTTTTT	CASSLAGGRANEKLFF
few	TRBV7-2	-	TRBJ2-3	TGTGCCAGCAGCTACCGACGAGTCCCAGATACGCAGTATTTT	CASSYRRVPDTQYF
-	TRBV12-3/TRBV12-4	-	TRBJ2-5	TGTGCCAGCAGTCGGCAGGGGTCACAAGGGACCCAGTACTTC	CASSRQGSQGTQYF
-	TRBV7-2	-	TRBJ2-4	TGTGCCAGCAGCTCGTCACAGGGGACTAGGGAGCAGTACTTC	CASSSSQGTREQYF
-	TRBV5-1	-	TRBJ2-1	TGCGCCAGCAGCTCGTTCCCCTCCTACAATGAGCAGTTCTTC	CASSSFPSYNEQFF
-	TRBV5-1	TRBD1	TRBJ2-3	TGCGCCAGCAGGATCGCTCCACAGGGGGCTATAGATACGCAGTATTTT	CASRIAPQGAIDTQYF
-	TRBV20-1	-	TRBJ1-1	TGCAGTGCTAGTTGGGGGGACACTGAAGCTTTCTTT	CSASWGDTEAFF
few	TRBV20-1	TRBD2	TRBJ2-7	TGCAGTGTCCCAAAACCAAGCGGGGGGTTCGAGCAGTACTTC	CSVPKPSGGFEQYF
-	TRBV12-3/TRBV12-4	-	TRBJ1-2	TGTGCCAGCACCGGGCGGGGATTCTATGGCTACACCTTC	CASTGRGFYGYTF
few	TRBV5-1	TRBD1	TRBJ2-1	TGCGCCAGCAGCTTGGACAGGACAGGTTCCAATGAGCAGTTCTTC	CASSLDRTGSNEQFF
-	TRBV29-1	TRBD2	TRBJ2-1	TGCAGCGTCGGGACTAGCGGGGGAAATGAGCAGTTCTTC	CSVGTSGGNEQFF
-	TRBV12-3/TRBV12-4	-	TRBJ2-1	TGTGCCAGCAGTTTAATCAGGGATAGGAATGAGCAGTTCTTC	CASSLIRDRNEQFF
-	TRBV20-1	-	TRBJ1-2	TGCAGTGCAAGAGGCAGGATGGACTATGGCTACACCTTC	CSARGRMDYGYTF
-	TRBV12-3/TRBV12-4	-	TRBJ2-1	TGTGCCAGCAGTTCAGACAGGGGCACCGGTCGGGGGGGTGAGCAGTTCTTC	CASSSDRGTGRGGEQFF
-	TRBV7-2	-	TRBJ2-5	TGTGCCAGCAGCGGCCTCGCTGGTAGGGAGACCCAGTACTTC	CASSGLAGRETQYF
-	TRBV28	TRBD2	TRBJ2-4	TGTGCCAGCAGTACTCGGACTAGCGGGAGGGCGGGCATTCAGTACTTC	CASSTRTSGRAGIQYF
-	TRBV12-3/TRBV12-4	-	TRBJ2-5	TGTGCCAGCACCCTGGGATGTGGGACCCAGTACTTC	CASTLGCGTQYF
-	TRBV29-1	-	TRBJ1-5	TGCAGCGTTCAGACGGAGAGGGGAAGCAATCAGCCCCAGCATTTT	CSVQTERGSNQPQHF
-	TRBV9	TRBD1	TRBJ2-7	TGTGCCAGCAGCGCCGGACAGGGTCCCCACGAGCAGTACTTC	CASSAGQGPHEQYF
few	TRBV6-5	-	TRBJ1-1	TGTGCCAGCAGTCACTCGATTCGGACGGGTATGAACACTGAAGCTTTCTTT	CASSHSIRTGMNTEAFF
-	TRBV20-1	-	TRBJ2-7	TGCAGTGCTTCAAAAACCTCGAAGGGAGACGTGGGGTACTTC	CSASKTSKGDVGYF
-	TRBV7-8	TRBD2	TRBJ2-1	TGTGCCAGCACCCTAGAGGGCGGGAGCGGTGAGCAGTTCTTC	CASTLEGGSGEQFF
many	TRBV29-1	TRBD1	TRBJ2-5	TGCAGCGACTCTCCTCCGGGACAGGGAAAGGAGACCCAGTACTTC	CSDSPPGQGKETQYF